This TCR beta chain was recorded in a study of CD8 T cells in ankylosing spondylitis. The germline V gene has CDR1 SGHKS and CDR2 YYEKEE (reference sequence). J was trimmed by 7 bases and V by 2 bases; bases with no gene match: 8. The CDR3 contains 15 residues. TCRdb reanalysed the 5' RACE reads using MiXCR and keeps one entry per CDR3 protein. The profile shows fewer than 350,000 distinct CDR3 sequences, approximately 10% of them singletons. This clonotype came up a few times. This chain joins TRBV5-5 and TRBJ2-1; 8 nucleotides align to TRBD2. This TCR derives from a female donor with ankylosing spondylitis or in good health (not recorded which). Specimen: blood, either unsorted or a sorted T cell fraction (not recorded which). The CDR3 is CASSLSAGGSNEQFF. DNA of the CDR3: TGTGCCAGCAGCTTATCGGCGGGAGGATCTAATGAGCAGTTCTTC.